The entry that follows covers one T cell receptor (beta chain) sequence. Antigen specificity is unknown. Library preparation (for TCRbeta) was performed with unique molecular identifiers. A single record per CDR3 protein comes from TCRdb applying MiXCR to the PCR reads. The sample consists of over 150,000 distinct CDR3 sequences, roughly 6% of them appearing once. The sample belongs to a study of T-cell reconstitution after alpha-beta-depleted transplantation in children. Study conclusions and caveats: Hyperexpanded clones declined; after one year, newly produced T cells mostly supplied diversity.

The sample here was PBMCs, taken before TCRalphabeta/CD19-depleted stem cell transplant. The origin of this receptor is a girl less than two years old with combined immunodeficiency, due to receive a stem cell transplant.

In DNA, the CDR3 is TGTGCCAGCACCATGGACAGTCGCGACGAGCAGTACTTC. It is translated as CASTMDSRDEQYF. The rearrangement links TRBV12-3 or TRBV12-4 to TRBJ2-7, with TRBD1 as a possible D gene (6 bases). V was shortened by 7 bases and J by 5 bases, with 15 bases between the two germline ends. The CDR3 runs 13 residues.